Listed here are 8 T cell receptor beta chains from one sample, sequenced in a study of T-cell reconstitution after alpha-beta-depleted transplantation in children. This sample's TCRbeta library carried unique molecular identifier barcodes. TCRdb re-derived calls from the PCR reads in MiXCR, one entry per CDR3 protein. The table records hundreds of thousands of distinct CDR3 sequences, around 16% of them present only once. The specimen was PBMCs from the stem cell graft donor, collected from the stem cell graft. All receptors come from a human donor who donated a stem cell graft to a child with acute myeloid leukemia.

This clonotype was found many times. This chain joins TRBV10-3 and TRBJ2-3, with 9 bases lining up with TRBD2. Looked up from germline, CDR1 is ENHRY and CDR2 is SYGVKD. This CDR3 is built from 13 residues. V lost 8 bases to trimming and J lost 0 bases; unmatched junction nucleotides: 0. This CDR3 reads CAILAGSTDTQYF. Written as DNA, the CDR3 is TGTGCCATCCTAGCGGGGAGCACAGATACGCAGTATTTT.

This clonotype was seen at least ten times. The rearrangement uses TRBV10-3 and TRBJ2-7; D gene uncertain. Germline CDR1 reads ENHRY; CDR2 reads SYGVKD. This CDR3 region has 13 residues. Trimming cost V 10 bases and J 0 bases, with 13 bases left between them. The CDR3 is CATRALSSYEQYV. In nucleotides, the CDR3 is TGTGCCACCCGGGCCTTAAGCTCCTACGAGCAGTACGTC.

The chain uses TRBV7-2 and TRBJ2-5, with D maybe TRBD1 (6 bases). CDR1 is SGHTA, CDR2 FQGNSA, per germline. The V end was cut by 2 bases, the J end by 4 bases, with 11 bases between. The CDR3 loop spans 14 amino acids. The CDR3 DNA follows: TGTGCCAGCAGCTTACAGGGGTTGGGAGAGACCCAGTACTTC. This sequence encodes CASSLQGLGETQYF.

The chain joins TRBV20-1 to TRBJ1-5; 10 bases agree with TRBD1. V trimming: 8 bases; J trimming: 2 bases; junction bases outside the gene matches: 18. The CDR3 totals 18 residues. Germline loops: CDR1 DFQATT, CDR2 SNEGSKA (reference sequence). CDR3 region: CSFWGSGQGFRGNQPQHF. The CDR3 DNA follows: TGCAGTTTCTGGGGTTCGGGACAGGGGTTTAGGGGCAATCAGCCCCAGCATTTT.

The rearrangement uses TRBV4-1 and TRBJ1-1; D is uncertain. The germline V and J ends were trimmed by 3 bases and 4 bases, with 9 bases remaining between them. Germline CDR1 reads MGHRA; CDR2 reads YSYEKL. The CDR3 loop spans 13 amino acids. The CDR3 nucleotides read TGCGCCAGCAGCCAGAGCGCTTCCACTGAAGCTTTCTTT. It translates to CASSQSASTEAFF.

This clonotype was counted only a few times. The rearrangement uses TRBV20-1 and TRBJ2-1; 10 bases match TRBD2. CDR3 length: 17 residues. The J segment lost 1 base and the V segment lost 4 bases, leaving 10 bases of the junction unmatched. In germline, CDR1 is DFQATT, CDR2 SNEGSKA (reference sequence). The CDR3 protein is CSATSQRGGASYNEQFF. CDR3 in DNA: TGCAGTGCTACAAGCCAGCGGGGGGGCGCGTCCTACAATGAGCAGTTCTTC.

As regards this clonotype: This may arise from a read error, as a much more abundant clone is one base away. Since the CDR3 does not end with the conserved phenylalanine or tryptophan, this likely comes from a read error. CDR3 sequence: CASSYQGTKNGYTV. CDR3 nucleotides: TGTGCCAGCAGTTACCAAGGGACAAAGAATGGCTACACCGTC. The chain links TRBV6-5 to TRBJ1-2; D is perhaps TRBD1 (6 bases). V lost 2 bases, J lost 6 bases, and 13 bases lay in between. Germline V gene lookup returns CDR1 MNHEY and CDR2 SVGAGI. There are 14 residues in the CDR3.

The table lists this clonotype with a few counts. V is TRBV13 and J is TRBJ2-3, with a possible D match to TRBD2 (5 bases). The CDR3 spans 14 residues. Germline CDR1 is PRHDT and CDR2 is FYEKMQ (reference sequence). The V end lost 4 bases, the J end lost 2 bases, and 10 bases lay between the germline ends. The CDR3 region has the DNA TGTGCCAGCAGCTCGACTACGCTCACAGATACGCAGTATTTT. This gives the protein CASSSTTLTDTQYF. Complete variable domain (other parts from reference TRBV13 and TRBJ2-3): AAGVIQSPRHLIKEKRETATLKCYPIPRHDTVYWYQQGPGQDPQFLISFYEKMQSDKGSIPDRFSAQQFSDYHSELNMSSLELGDSALYFCASSSTTLTDTQYFGPGTRLTVL.